These 14 T cell receptor beta chains share one sample of origin, sequenced in a study of type 1 and type 2 diabetes patients. Amplification started from genomic DNA. A primer set of 30 forward and 13 reverse primers amplified the CDR3. TCRdb ran MiXCR on the multiplex PCR reads and lists one entry per CDR3 protein. The repertoire holds 250,000 to 300,000 distinct CDR3 sequences, with around 50% as singletons. Material: peripheral blood mononuclear cells (PBMCs). These receptors all come from a young man with type 2 diabetes.

V is TRBV2 and J is TRBJ2-5; TRBD2 matches at 8 bases. The CDR3 runs to 15 residues. J gave up 7 bases and V 6 bases, and 13 bases lay outside the gene matches. CDR1 SNHLY and CDR2 FYNNEI come from the germline V gene. CDR3 in amino acids: CASSAPGREGLTQYF. In nucleotides, the CDR3 is TGTGCCAGCAGCGCCCCTGGACGGGAGGGCCTGACCCAGTACTTC.

In its sample, this clonotype was seen a few times. This chain uses TRBV19 with TRBJ1-2; TRBD1 might be the D (5 bases). V shed 1 base and J shed 6 bases, with 12 bases lying between them. This CDR3 has 14 residues. Germline CDR1 is LNHDA and CDR2 is SQIVND (reference sequence). The CDR3 DNA sequence: TGTGCCAGTAGTATAGTTCCGGGGCCAGATGGCTACACCTTC. As protein: CASSIVPGPDGYTF.

The chain combines TRBV2 with TRBJ1-6; maybe TRBD1 (5 bases). The length of the CDR3 is 15 residues. The germline V gene encodes CDR1 SNHLY and CDR2 FYNNEI. V was shortened by 4 bases and J by 14 bases, with 21 bases between the two germline ends. In nucleotides, the CDR3 is TGTGCCAGCAGTGGGATCCGGACCAGGGTGGAGTCCCTCCACTTT. Its protein product is CASSGIRTRVESLHF.

The CDR3, as DNA: TGTGCCAGCAGCCCTGGACTAGCGGTTTCCACAGATACGCAGTATTTT. Its protein product is CASSPGLAVSTDTQYF. This chain joins TRBV2 and TRBJ2-3, with 10 positions matching TRBD2. Germline trimming cut 6 bases from V and 2 bases from J; bases unmatched to any gene: 8. Germline assignment: CDR1 SNHLY and CDR2 FYNNEI. This CDR3 has 16 residues.

The chain uses TRBV12-3 or TRBV12-4 and TRBJ2-7, with TRBD1 identical over 8 bases. The CDR3 has 13 residues. The ends lost 5 bases at V and 3 bases at J; junction bases unmatched: 3. The CDR3 spells CASSAGQDYEQYF. For the CDR3, the DNA is TGTGCCAGCAGTGCGGGACAGGACTACGAGCAGTACTTC.

Remarks on this clonotype: A clone one base away is much larger, so this may be a read error. This rearrangement joins TRBV2 to TRBJ1-1; D is unresolved. This CDR3 region has 10 residues. The V gene lost 10 bases and the J gene lost 10 bases, with 13 bases spanning the gap. The germline V gene has CDR1 SNHLY and CDR2 FYNNEI. CDR3 bases: TGTGCCAATTACTGGGTAGCAGCTTTCTTT. It translates to CANYWVAAFF.

This sequence joins TRBV4-2 and TRBJ1-1, with D possibly matching TRBD1 (5 bases). V dropped 7 bases and J dropped 4 bases, with 19 bases sitting between them. The CDR3 runs to 15 residues. Germline V gene data show CDR1 as LGHNA and CDR2 as YNFKEQ. In DNA, the CDR3 is TGTGCCAGCAACCAGGGACCTCCTGGGGGCACTGAAGCTTTCTTT. Protein: CASNQGPPGGTEAFF.

This clonotype has ten or more counts. The rearrangement links TRBV30 to TRBJ2-2; D is undetermined. The CDR3 sequence is 12 residues long. Deletions cut 0 bases from V and 7 bases from J, with 6 bases between. Germline V CDR1 and CDR2: GTSNPN, SVGIG (reference sequence). The DNA of the CDR3 is TGTGCCTGGAGTGTAGTCGGCGGGGAGCTGTTTTTT. It is translated as CAWSVVGGELFF.

The sample holds a few counts of this clonotype. V usage is TRBV5-1 and J usage is TRBJ1-4; 7 nucleotides agree with TRBD1. This CDR3 comprises 13 residues. The V segment lost 4 bases and the J segment 12 bases; nucleotides outside the gene matches: 9. CDR1 is SGHRS and CDR2 is YFSETQ in the germline V gene. CDR3 sequence reads: CASSPGQEGELFF. CDR3 nucleotides: TGCGCCAGCAGCCCCGGACAGGAGGGGGAACTGTTTTTT.

V and J are TRBV7-4 and TRBJ2-7; TRBD1 agrees at 8 bases. This CDR3 region has 14 residues. V was pared by 3 bases and J by 13 bases, with 14 bases of the junction left unmatched. CDR1 and CDR2 (germline): SGHVT, SQSDAQ. The CDR3 DNA is TGTGCCAGCAGCTTGTCAGGGGGCGCGGGAACCCATTACTTC. Protein: CASSLSGGAGTHYF.

This clonotype turned up a few times. The V and J genes are TRBV30 and TRBJ1-2, with 7 bases that match TRBD1. Germline trimming cut 4 bases from V and 4 bases from J; bases unmatched to any gene: 6. Germline loops: CDR1 GTSNPN, CDR2 SVGIG (reference sequence). The CDR3 runs to 13 residues. CDR3 region: CAWTDDRAYGYTF. Here the CDR3 DNA reads TGTGCCTGGACGGACGACAGGGCCTATGGCTACACCTTC.

In its sample, this clonotype was seen many times. The chain joins TRBV2 to TRBJ2-7; the D is unclear. The CDR3 is 10 residues long. The V end lost 2 bases, the J end lost 7 bases, and 3 bases lay between the germline ends. Germline CDR1 is SNHLY and CDR2 is FYNNEI. The CDR3, as DNA: TGTGCCAGCAGTGAAAATGAGCAGTACTTC. This translates into CASSENEQYF.

Ten or more counts support this clonotype. The chain has TRBV2 and TRBJ1-2; D perhaps matches TRBD1 (6 bases). The CDR3 has 14 residues. The V end lost 7 bases, the J end lost 2 bases, and 14 bases lay between the germline ends. Germline assignment: CDR1 SNHLY and CDR2 FYNNEI. CDR3 bases: TGTGCCAGCACTTCGGACAGCACGAACTATGGCTACACCTTC. It encodes CASTSDSTNYGYTF.

The gene calls are TRBV20-1 and TRBJ2-5, with 12 bases lining up with TRBD2. Germline-derived CDR1 and CDR2 are DFQATT and SNEGSKA (reference sequence). This CDR3 contains 14 residues. With V trimmed by 4 bases and J by 4 bases, 4 bases remained unmatched. The CDR3 loop reads CSATSGGDSETQYF. CDR3 sequence (DNA): TGCAGTGCTACTAGCGGGGGGGATTCAGAGACCCAGTACTTC.